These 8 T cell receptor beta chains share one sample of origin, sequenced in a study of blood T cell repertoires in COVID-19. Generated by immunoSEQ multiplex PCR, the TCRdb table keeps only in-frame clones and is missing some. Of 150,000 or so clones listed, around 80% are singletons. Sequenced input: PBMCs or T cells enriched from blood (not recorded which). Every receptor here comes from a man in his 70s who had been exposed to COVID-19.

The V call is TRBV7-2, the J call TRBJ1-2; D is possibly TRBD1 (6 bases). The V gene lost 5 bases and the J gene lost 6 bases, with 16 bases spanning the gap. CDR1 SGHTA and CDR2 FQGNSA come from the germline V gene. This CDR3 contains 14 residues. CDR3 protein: CASSPQRTVNGYTF. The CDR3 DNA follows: TGTGCCAGCAGCCCACAACGGACAGTCAATGGCTACACCTTC. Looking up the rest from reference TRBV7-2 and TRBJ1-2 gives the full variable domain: GAGVSQSPSNKVTEKGKDVELRCDPISGHTALYWYRQSLGQGLEFLIYFQGNSAPDKSGLPSDRFSAERTGGSVSTLTIQRTQQEDSAVYLCASSPQRTVNGYTFGSGTRLTVV.

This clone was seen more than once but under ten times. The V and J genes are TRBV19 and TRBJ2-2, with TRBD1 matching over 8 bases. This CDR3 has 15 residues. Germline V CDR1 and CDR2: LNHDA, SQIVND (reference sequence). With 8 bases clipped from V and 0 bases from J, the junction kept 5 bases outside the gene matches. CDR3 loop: CASGVGQANTGELFF. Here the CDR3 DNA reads TGTGCCAGTGGGGTGGGACAGGCGAACACCGGGGAGCTGTTTTTT. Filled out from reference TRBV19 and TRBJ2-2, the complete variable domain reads DGGITQSPKYLFRKEGQNVTLSCEQNLNHDAMYWYRQDPGQGLRLIYYSQIVNDFQKGDIAEGYSVSREKKESFPLTVTSAQKNPTAFYLCASGVGQANTGELFFGEGSRLTVL.

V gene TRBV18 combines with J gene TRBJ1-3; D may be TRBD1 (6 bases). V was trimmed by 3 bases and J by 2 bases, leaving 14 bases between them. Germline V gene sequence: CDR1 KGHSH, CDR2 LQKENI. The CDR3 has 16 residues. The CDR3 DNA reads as TGTGCCAGCTCACCTGTCCGGGACACGACTGGAAACACCATATATTTT. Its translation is CASSPVRDTTGNTIYF. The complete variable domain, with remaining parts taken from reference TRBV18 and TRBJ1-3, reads NAGVMQNPRHLVRRRGQEARLRCSPMKGHSHVYWYRQLPEEGLKFMVYLQKENIIDESGMPKERFSAEFPKEGPSILRIQQVVRGDSAAYFCASSPVRDTTGNTIYFGEGSWLTVV.

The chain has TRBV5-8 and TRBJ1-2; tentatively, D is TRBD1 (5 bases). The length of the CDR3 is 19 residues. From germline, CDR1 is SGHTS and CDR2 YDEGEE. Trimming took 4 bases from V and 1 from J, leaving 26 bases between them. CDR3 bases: TGTGCCAGCAGCACCCGCGGGACGGCGTGGGATGTGCGTAACTATGGCTACACCTTC. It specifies CASSTRGTAWDVRNYGYTF.

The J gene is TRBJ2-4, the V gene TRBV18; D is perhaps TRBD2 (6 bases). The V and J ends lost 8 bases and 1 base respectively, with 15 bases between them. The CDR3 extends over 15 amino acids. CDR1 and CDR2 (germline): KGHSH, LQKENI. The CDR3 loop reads CASVGGNAAKNIQYF. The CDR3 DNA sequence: TGTGCCAGCGTTGGAGGGAACGCGGCCAAAAACATTCAGTACTTC.

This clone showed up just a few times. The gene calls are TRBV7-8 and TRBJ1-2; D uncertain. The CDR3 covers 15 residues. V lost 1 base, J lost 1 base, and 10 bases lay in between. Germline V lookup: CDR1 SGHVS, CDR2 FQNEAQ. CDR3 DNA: TGTGCCAGCAGCTTAGGCCAGGCCTATAACTATGGCTACACCTTC. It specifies CASSLGQAYNYGYTF.

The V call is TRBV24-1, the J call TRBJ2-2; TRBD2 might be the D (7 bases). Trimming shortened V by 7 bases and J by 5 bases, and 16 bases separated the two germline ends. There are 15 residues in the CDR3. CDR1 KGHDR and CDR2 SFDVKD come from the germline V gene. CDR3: CATRSTGGNTGELFF. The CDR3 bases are TGTGCCACCAGGTCTACGGGGGGCAATACCGGGGAGCTGTTTTTT.

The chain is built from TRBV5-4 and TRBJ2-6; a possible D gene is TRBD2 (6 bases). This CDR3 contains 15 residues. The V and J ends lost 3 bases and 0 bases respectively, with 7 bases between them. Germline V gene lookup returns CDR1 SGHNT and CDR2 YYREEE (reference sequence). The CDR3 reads CASSWGVSGANVLTF. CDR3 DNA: TGTGCCAGCAGCTGGGGGGTCTCTGGGGCCAACGTCCTGACTTTC.